The 12 T cell receptor beta chains presented below share a single source sample, sequenced in a study of T-cell memory formation after mild COVID-19. From the 5' RACE reads, TCRdb called clonotypes with MiXCR, one entry per CDR3 protein. The table shows about 33,000 distinct CDR3 sequences, with around 20% occurring only once. The sample was PBMCs or a T cell subset sorted from them (not recorded which). The receptor source for this set is an adult who had mild COVID-19 (a few samples of this study predate the infection). Cell type and time point are not known.

This clonotype has at least ten counts. V usage is TRBV19 and J usage is TRBJ1-5; TRBD1 aligns across 8 bases. With V trimmed by 4 bases and J by 2 bases, 4 bases remained unmatched. The CDR3 sequence is 15 residues long. The germline V gene has CDR1 LNHDA and CDR2 SQIVND (reference sequence). CDR3 region: CASSTGGIGNQPQHF. The CDR3 bases are TGTGCCAGTAGTACAGGGGGCATCGGCAATCAGCCCCAGCATTTT.

V usage is TRBV4-1 and J usage is TRBJ2-7, with D possibly being TRBD2 (5 bases). The V end was cut by 1 base, the J end by 3 bases, with 13 bases between. The CDR3 sequence is 15 residues long. The V gene's germline CDR1 is MGHRA and CDR2 YSYEKL. Here the CDR3 reads CASSQAGSKDYEQYF. The DNA for the CDR3 is TGCGCCAGCAGCCAAGCTGGGAGCAAAGACTACGAGCAGTACTTC.

The chain is built from TRBV19 and TRBJ2-1; 12 bases line up with TRBD2. This CDR3 is 17 amino acids long. Trimming took 5 bases from V and 2 from J; bases not matched to a gene: 7. Per the germline V gene, CDR1 is LNHDA and CDR2 is SQIVND (reference sequence). CDR3 residues: CASSPTSGRQTYNEQFF. The CDR3 region has the DNA TGTGCCAGTAGTCCGACTAGCGGGAGACAGACCTACAATGAGCAGTTCTTC.

This clonotype was counted at least ten times. The rearrangement uses TRBV13 and TRBJ1-1, with D unresolved. The V and J ends lost 3 bases and 8 bases respectively, with 10 bases between them. CDR1 and CDR2 from the germline V gene are PRHDT and FYEKMQ (reference sequence). The CDR3 is made up of 12 amino acids. DNA of the CDR3: TGTGCCAGCAGCTTTCAAACATTGGAAGCTTTCTTT. Protein sequence: CASSFQTLEAFF.

This clonotype was recorded only once. One junction end disagrees with the germline gene, perhaps due to a read error. The CDR3 nucleotides are TGTGCCACCAGCAGAGACCTTCTACAGGGATGGCGGCAAGCCTTC. Translating it yields CATSRDLLQGWRQAF. The rearrangement uses TRBV15 and TRBJ1-2, with TRBD1 as a possible D gene (6 bases). Germline CDR1 and CDR2: LNHNV and YYDKDF (reference sequence). There are 15 residues in the CDR3.

This clonotype was seen repeatedly, ten times or more. The rearrangement uses TRBV20-1 and TRBJ2-1; the match to TRBD2 covers 8 bases. This CDR3 contains 13 residues. In germline, CDR1 is DFQATT, CDR2 SNEGSKA (reference sequence). After removal of 2 bases from V and 9 bases from J, the junction contained 6 bases not matched to a gene. The CDR3 bases are TGCAGTGCTAGATCGGGAGGGGACGTTGAGCAGTTCTTC. It specifies CSARSGGDVEQFF.

This clonotype was seen at least ten times. The J gene is TRBJ1-1, the V gene TRBV7-8, with 9 bases fitting TRBD1. The V gene end was trimmed by 5 bases and the J gene end by 4 bases; junction bases not matched to a gene: 2. Germline-derived CDR1 and CDR2 are SGHVS and FQNEAQ. CDR3 size: 13 residues. The CDR3 nucleotides are TGTGCCAGCAGCCTGACAGGGGGCACTGAAGCTTTCTTT. This sequence encodes CASSLTGGTEAFF.

Written as DNA, the CDR3 is TGCGCCAGCAGCCCCCGGGACAGGGACTTTCATGAGCAGTTCTTC. This translates into CASSPRDRDFHEQFF. The chain uses TRBV4-3 and TRBJ2-1; 9 positions agree with TRBD1. CDR1 and CDR2 from the germline V gene are LGHNA and YSLEER. The V gene end was trimmed by 4 bases and the J gene end by 8 bases; junction bases not matched to a gene: 9. The CDR3 covers 15 residues.

Many counts were recorded for this clonotype. This chain uses TRBV5-1 with TRBJ1-2, with D possibly matching TRBD1 (6 bases). The CDR3 length is 15 residues. Trimming left V 4 bases short and J 0 bases short, with 13 bases between. Germline assignment: CDR1 SGHRS and CDR2 YFSETQ. The CDR3, as DNA: TGCGCCAGCAGCCCAGGGGCCGGGGCTAACTATGGCTACACCTTC. Translation: CASSPGAGANYGYTF.

V usage is TRBV7-9 and J usage is TRBJ2-7; D remains unclear. Trimming took 5 bases from V and 6 from J, leaving 23 bases between them. From germline, CDR1 is SEHNR and CDR2 FQNEAQ (reference sequence). The CDR3 spans 16 residues. The CDR3 DNA reads TGTGCCAGCAGCCCAGTCACGCTTCTCGGACCCCCCGAGCAGTACTTC. Protein product: CASSPVTLLGPPEQYF.

This clonotype has at least ten counts. The chain has TRBV7-9 and TRBJ1-1; D may be TRBD1 (5 bases). Germline V lookup: CDR1 SEHNR, CDR2 FQNEAQ (reference sequence). The CDR3 length is 14 residues. V shed 3 bases and J shed 0 bases, with 8 bases lying between them. This CDR3 is CASSLGRLNTEAFF. DNA of the CDR3: TGTGCCAGCAGCTTGGGACGGCTGAACACTGAAGCTTTCTTT.

This clonotype was picked up many times. The rearrangement links TRBV20-1 to TRBJ2-2; 7 nucleotides match TRBD1. Trimming removed 3 bases from V and 6 bases from J; junction bases left unmatched: 10. Germline V gene data show CDR1 as DFQATT and CDR2 as SNEGSKA (reference sequence). This CDR3 has 15 residues. CDR3 sequence (DNA): TGCAGTGCTAGGAGGCGAAGGGGGCAATCCGGGGAGCTGTTTTTT. Translating it yields CSARRRRGQSGELFF.